This T cell receptor beta chain was captured by sequencing in a study of immune characterization of retroperitoneal liposarcoma. TCRdb ran MiXCR on the PCR reads and lists one entry per CDR3 protein. In the table there are approximately 10,000 distinct CDR3 sequences, about 26% of which are singletons. This receptor was identified in a female donor with retroperitoneal liposarcoma. Sequencing input: tumor tissue.

This CDR3 is CASSPDRYQPQHF. The DNA for the CDR3 is TGTGCCAGCAGCCCGGACAGGTATCAGCCCCAGCATTTT. The rearrangement uses TRBV12-3 or TRBV12-4 and TRBJ1-5; 7 positions agree with TRBD1. This CDR3 has 13 residues. V trimming: 6 bases; J trimming: 5 bases; junction bases outside the gene matches: 4.